Below, 8 T cell receptor beta chains from the same sample are listed, as sequenced in a study of T cells expressing NK-cell markers (dated by TCRdb to the early 2020s). Preparation of the library involved 5' RACE. These reads were obtained on an Illumina HiSeq 2000. Each entry corresponds to one CDR3 protein sequence from reads that TCRdb reprocessed, and DNA is not given. This sample's table has entries for about 110,000 distinct CDR3 sequences. Approximately 17% of the sample lies in the top ten. Sample: blood T cells: a sorted CD56 or NKG2C T cell subset, CD4+ or CD8+ T cells, or bulk PBMC T cells (not recorded which). These receptors all come from a woman between 18 and 70 years old in good health.

CDR3 sequence: CASSSETEPPFTDTQYF. The rearrangement joins TRBV12-3 or TRBV12-4 to TRBJ2-3; TCRdb gives TRBD1 as the D gene, but with no DNA this cannot be confirmed. CDR3 length: 17 residues.

This chain uses TRBV7-9 with TRBJ1-6; TCRdb gives TRBD1 as the D gene, but with no DNA this cannot be confirmed. CDR3 length: 14 residues. Germline V gene lookup returns CDR1 SEHNR and CDR2 FQNEAQ (reference sequence). The CDR3 is CASSPGTGESPLHF. The entire variable domain, with the rest obtained from reference TRBV7-9 and TRBJ1-6, is as follows: DTGVSQNPRHKITKRGQNVTFRCDPISEHNRLYWYRQTLGQGPEFLTYFQNEAQLEKSRLLSDRFSAERPKGSFSTLEIQRTEQGDSAMYLCASSPGTGESPLHFGNGTRLTVT.

The chain couples TRBV5-5 to TRBJ2-1; lacking DNA, the TRBD2 call made by TCRdb goes unchecked. The CDR3 runs to 18 residues. The germline gives CDR1 SGHKS, CDR2 YYEKEE (reference sequence). CDR3 sequence: CASSIGLAGWSSYNEQFF. Full variable domain (rest looked up from reference TRBV5-5 and TRBJ2-1): DAGVTQSPTHLIKTRGQQVTLRCSPISGHKSVSWYQQVLGQGPQFIFQYYEKEERGRGNFPDRFSARQFPNYSSELNVNALLLGDSALYLCASSIGLAGWSSYNEQFFGPGTRLTVL.

This chain links TRBV7-6 with TRBJ2-4; TCRdb designates TRBD1, a call that cannot be tested without DNA. The germline V gene has CDR1 SGHVS and CDR2 FNYEAQ. CDR3 length equals 14 residues. CDR3 sequence: CASSLAPRVDIQYF.

This rearrangement joins TRBV2 to TRBJ1-1. The CDR3 totals 11 residues. Germline-derived CDR1 and CDR2 are SNHLY and FYNNEI. The CDR3 region is CASRVDPEAFF.

CDR3 region: CASSMGQTSYQETQYF. The chain uses TRBV12-3 or TRBV12-4 and TRBJ2-5; TCRdb's D gene call, TRBD1, goes unchecked for lack of DNA. The CDR3 consists of 16 residues.

The chain has TRBV5-1 and TRBJ2-7; TCRdb calls TRBD1, which cannot be checked without DNA. Germline V gene lookup returns CDR1 SGHRS and CDR2 YFSETQ. The CDR3 extends over 15 amino acids. The CDR3 loop is CASSLAFGGSYEQYF. Together with reference TRBV5-1 and TRBJ2-7, the CDR3 gives the full variable domain: KAGVTQTPRYLIKTRGQQVTLSCSPISGHRSVSWYQQTPGQGLQFLFEYFSETQRNKGNFPGRFSGRQFSNSRSEMNVSTLELGDSALYLCASSLAFGGSYEQYFGPGTRLTVT.

The genes are TRBV27 and TRBJ2-1. The CDR3 contains 14 residues. CDR1 and CDR2 (germline): MNHEY, SMNVEV (reference sequence). The CDR3 sequence: CASSLSLTYNEQFF.